This TCR beta chain was obtained from a study of blood T cell repertoires in COVID-19. Study as a whole: The analysed material was cDNA or gDNA that came from T cells, B-cell-depleted T cells, or PBMCs.

Participant ages covered roughly 18 to 89 years across about 22 US areas. Deletions cut 0 bases from V and 3 bases from J, with 11 bases between. Germline-derived CDR1 and CDR2 are MNHEY and SVGAGI. The CDR3 spans 15 residues. Original data processing: Amplified reference gene primers provided the basis for estimating nucleated cell counts. This table comes from immunoSEQ multiplex PCR, and its TCRdb copy is limited to in-frame clones, with some not included. The D gene and trimming were derived from the DNA, and the V and J assignments and clone size from that table. The sample has 250,000 to 300,000 clones, 85% to 90% seen once.

V gene TRBV6-5 combines with J gene TRBJ1-1; D unclear. The receptor was isolated from an older woman in a cohort exposed to, infected with or recovered from COVID-19 (not recorded which). The sequencing input was PBMCs or T cells enriched from blood (not recorded which). This CDR3 reads CASSYSAVPDTEAFF. CDR3 DNA: TGTGCCAGCAGTTACTCCGCCGTCCCGGACACTGAAGCTTTCTTT.